The following is a T cell receptor beta chain sequence with its context. Per the authors' pipeline: Counts of nucleated cells, estimated from reference gene primer amplification, were obtained. Using immunoSEQ multiplex PCR, the repertoire was profiled, and TCRdb retains in-frame clones only, with some absent. V, J and clone size reflect that table, while D and trimming were determined from the DNA. This sample carries over 60,000 clones, 80% to 90% of them seen once, and the ten largest clones take about 10%. This specimen belongs to a study of blood T cell repertoires in COVID-19. Study-level background: Donors in the United States, Italy and Spain gave samples during acute or convalescent COVID-19. Sources were T cells, B-cell-depleted T cells, or PBMCs; the material itself was cDNA or gDNA.

This TCR was recovered from an elderly man with acute or convalescent COVID-19. Sequencing was performed on peripheral blood.

The chain's CDR3 is CASSLVPGGIQPQHF. The CDR3 DNA reads as TGCGCCAGCAGCTTGGTCCCAGGGGGCATCCAGCCCCAGCATTTT. The chain links TRBV5-1 to TRBJ1-5, with 8 bases aligning to TRBD1. CDR3 size: 15 residues. Looked up from germline, CDR1 is SGHRS and CDR2 is YFSETQ. V shed 0 bases, J shed 7 bases, and the junction held 6 bases outside the gene matches.